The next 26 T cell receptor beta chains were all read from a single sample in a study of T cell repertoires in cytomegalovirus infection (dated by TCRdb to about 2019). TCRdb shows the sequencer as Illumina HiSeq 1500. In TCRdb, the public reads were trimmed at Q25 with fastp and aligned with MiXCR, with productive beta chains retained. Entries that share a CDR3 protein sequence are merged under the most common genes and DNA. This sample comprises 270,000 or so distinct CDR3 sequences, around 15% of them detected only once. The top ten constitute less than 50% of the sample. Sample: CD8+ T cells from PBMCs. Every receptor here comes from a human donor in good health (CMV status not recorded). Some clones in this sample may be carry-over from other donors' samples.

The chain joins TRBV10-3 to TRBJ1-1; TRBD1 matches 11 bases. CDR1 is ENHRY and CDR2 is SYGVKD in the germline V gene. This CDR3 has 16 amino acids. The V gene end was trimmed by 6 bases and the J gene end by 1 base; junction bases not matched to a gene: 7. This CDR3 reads CAIRSSGTGGNTEAFF. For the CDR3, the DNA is TGTGCCATCAGGTCTTCCGGGACAGGGGGGAACACTGAAGCTTTCTTT.

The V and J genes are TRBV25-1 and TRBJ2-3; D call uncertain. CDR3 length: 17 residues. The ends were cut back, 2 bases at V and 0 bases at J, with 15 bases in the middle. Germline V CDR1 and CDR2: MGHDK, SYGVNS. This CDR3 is CASSEQTPTTSTDTQYF. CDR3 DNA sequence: TGTGCCAGCAGTGAACAGACACCTACCACTAGCACAGATACGCAGTATTTT.

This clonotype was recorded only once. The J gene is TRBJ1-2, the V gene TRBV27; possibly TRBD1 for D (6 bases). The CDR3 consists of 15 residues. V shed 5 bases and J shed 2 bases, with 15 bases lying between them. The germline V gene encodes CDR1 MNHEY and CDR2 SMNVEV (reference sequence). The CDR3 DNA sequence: TGTGCCAGCAGTCTCACGCCGACAGGCAACTATGGCTACACCTTC. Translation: CASSLTPTGNYGYTF.

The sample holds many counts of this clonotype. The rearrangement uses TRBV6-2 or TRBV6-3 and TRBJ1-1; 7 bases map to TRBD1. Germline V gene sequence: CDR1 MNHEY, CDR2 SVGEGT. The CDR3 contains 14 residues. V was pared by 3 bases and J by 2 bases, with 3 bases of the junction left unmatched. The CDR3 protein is CASSYTGDNTEAFF. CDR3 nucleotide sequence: TGTGCCAGCAGTTATACAGGGGATAACACTGAAGCTTTCTTT.

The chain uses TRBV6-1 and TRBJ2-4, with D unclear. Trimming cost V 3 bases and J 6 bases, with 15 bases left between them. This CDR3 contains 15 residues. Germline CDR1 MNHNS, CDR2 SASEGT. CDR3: CASSDWFQAVNIQYF. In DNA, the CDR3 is TGTGCCAGCAGTGATTGGTTTCAGGCGGTAAACATTCAGTACTTC.

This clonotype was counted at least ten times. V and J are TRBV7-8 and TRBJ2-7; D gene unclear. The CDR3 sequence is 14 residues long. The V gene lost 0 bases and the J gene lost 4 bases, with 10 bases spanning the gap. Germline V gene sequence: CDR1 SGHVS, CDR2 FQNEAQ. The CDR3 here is CASSLAVVSYEQYF. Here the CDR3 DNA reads TGTGCCAGCAGCTTAGCAGTCGTTTCGTACGAGCAGTACTTC. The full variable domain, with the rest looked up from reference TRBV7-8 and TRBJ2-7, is GAGVSQSPRYKVAKRGQDVALRCDPISGHVSLFWYQQALGQGPEFLTYFQNEAQLDKSGLPSDRFFAERPEGSVSTLKIQRTQQEDSAVYLCASSLAVVSYEQYFGPGTRLTVT.

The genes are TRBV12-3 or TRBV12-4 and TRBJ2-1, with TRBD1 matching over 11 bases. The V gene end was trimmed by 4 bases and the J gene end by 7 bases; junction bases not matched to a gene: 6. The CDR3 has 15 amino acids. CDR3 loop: CASSSGTGGLNEQFF. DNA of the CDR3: TGTGCCAGCAGTTCCGGGACAGGGGGGTTGAATGAGCAGTTCTTC.

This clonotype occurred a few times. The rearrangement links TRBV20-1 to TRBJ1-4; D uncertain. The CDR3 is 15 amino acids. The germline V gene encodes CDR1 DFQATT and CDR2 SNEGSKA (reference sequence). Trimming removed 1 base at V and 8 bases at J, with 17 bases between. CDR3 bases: TGCAGTGCTAGAGGATCAGGACTTATCGGGGAAAAACTGTTTTTT. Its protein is CSARGSGLIGEKLFF.

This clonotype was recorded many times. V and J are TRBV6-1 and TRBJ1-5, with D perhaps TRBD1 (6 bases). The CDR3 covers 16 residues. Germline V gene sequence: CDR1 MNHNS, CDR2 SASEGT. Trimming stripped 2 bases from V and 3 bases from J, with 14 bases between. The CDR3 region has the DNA TGTGCCAGCAGTGAATATTGGCAGGGGACCAATCAGCCCCAGCATTTT. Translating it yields CASSEYWQGTNQPQHF.

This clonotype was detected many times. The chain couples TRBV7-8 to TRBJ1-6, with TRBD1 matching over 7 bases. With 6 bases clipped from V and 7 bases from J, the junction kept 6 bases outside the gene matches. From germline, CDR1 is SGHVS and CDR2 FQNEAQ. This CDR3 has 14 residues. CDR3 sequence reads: CASRREGANSPLHF. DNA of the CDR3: TGTGCCAGCAGGCGGGAGGGGGCGAATTCACCCCTCCACTTT.

CDR3 sequence: CASSPLRISGAHEQYF. CDR3 DNA sequence: TGTGCCAGCAGTCCCCTCCGGATTAGCGGGGCCCACGAGCAGTACTTC. This sequence joins TRBV6-2 or TRBV6-3 and TRBJ2-7; 8 bases fit TRBD2. The germline CDR1 and CDR2 sequences are MNHEY and SVGEGT. V lost 5 bases, J lost 5 bases, and 14 bases stayed unmatched. The CDR3 consists of 16 residues.

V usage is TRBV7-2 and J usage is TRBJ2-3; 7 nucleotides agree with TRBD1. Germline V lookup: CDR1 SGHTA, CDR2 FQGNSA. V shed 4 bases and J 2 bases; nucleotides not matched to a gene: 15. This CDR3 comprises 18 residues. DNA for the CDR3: TGTGCCAGCAGCTCAGGGGGTTTGGGTCAGGGGACCACAGATACGCAGTATTTT. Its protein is CASSSGGLGQGTTDTQYF.

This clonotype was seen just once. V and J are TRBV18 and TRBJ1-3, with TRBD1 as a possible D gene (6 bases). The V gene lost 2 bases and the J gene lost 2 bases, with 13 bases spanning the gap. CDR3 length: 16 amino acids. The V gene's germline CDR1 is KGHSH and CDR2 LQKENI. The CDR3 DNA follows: TGTGCCAGCTCACCAGAATCGGGGGGCGCTGGAAACACCATATATTTT. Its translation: CASSPESGGAGNTIYF.

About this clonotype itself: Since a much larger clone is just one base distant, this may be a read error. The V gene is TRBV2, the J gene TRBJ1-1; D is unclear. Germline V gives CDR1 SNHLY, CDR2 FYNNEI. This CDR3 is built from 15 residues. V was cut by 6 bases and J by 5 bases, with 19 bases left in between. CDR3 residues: CASREIWNKWTEAFF. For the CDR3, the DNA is TGTGCCAGCAGGGAAATATGGAATAAGTGGACTGAAGCTTTCTTT.

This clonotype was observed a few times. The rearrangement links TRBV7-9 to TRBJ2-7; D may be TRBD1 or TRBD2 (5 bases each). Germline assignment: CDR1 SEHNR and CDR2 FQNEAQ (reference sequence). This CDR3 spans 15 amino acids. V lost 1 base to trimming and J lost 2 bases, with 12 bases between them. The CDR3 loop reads CASSLGRVGAYEQYF. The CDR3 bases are TGTGCCAGCAGCTTAGGTCGAGTGGGGGCCTACGAGCAGTACTTC.

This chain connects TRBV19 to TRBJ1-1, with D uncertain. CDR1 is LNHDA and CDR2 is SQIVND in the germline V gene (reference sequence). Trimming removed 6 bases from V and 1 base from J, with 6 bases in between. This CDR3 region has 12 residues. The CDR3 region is CASRHKNTEAFF. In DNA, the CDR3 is TGTGCCAGTAGACATAAGAACACTGAAGCTTTCTTT. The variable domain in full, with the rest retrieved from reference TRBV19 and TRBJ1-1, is DGGITQSPKYLFRKEGQNVTLSCEQNLNHDAMYWYRQDPGQGLRLIYYSQIVNDFQKGDIAEGYSVSREKKESFPLTVTSAQKNPTAFYLCASRHKNTEAFFGQGTRLTVV.

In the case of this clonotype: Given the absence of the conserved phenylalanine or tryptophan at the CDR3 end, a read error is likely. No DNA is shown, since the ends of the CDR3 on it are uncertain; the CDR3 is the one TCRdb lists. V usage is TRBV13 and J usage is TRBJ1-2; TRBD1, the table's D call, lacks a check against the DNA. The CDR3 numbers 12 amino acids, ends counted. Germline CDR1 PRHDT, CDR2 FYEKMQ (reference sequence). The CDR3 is CASSLGTRTATI.

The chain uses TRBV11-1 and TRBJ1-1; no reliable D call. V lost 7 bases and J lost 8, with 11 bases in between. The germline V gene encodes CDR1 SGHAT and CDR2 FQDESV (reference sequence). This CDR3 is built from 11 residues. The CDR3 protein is CASMGNHEAFF. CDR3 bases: TGTGCCAGCATGGGGAACCACGAAGCTTTCTTT. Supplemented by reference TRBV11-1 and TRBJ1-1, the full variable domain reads EAEVAQSPRYKITEKSQAVAFWCDPISGHATLYWYRQILGQGPELLVQFQDESVVDDSQLPKDRFSAERLKGVDSTLKIQPAELGDSAMYLCASMGNHEAFFGQGTRLTVV.

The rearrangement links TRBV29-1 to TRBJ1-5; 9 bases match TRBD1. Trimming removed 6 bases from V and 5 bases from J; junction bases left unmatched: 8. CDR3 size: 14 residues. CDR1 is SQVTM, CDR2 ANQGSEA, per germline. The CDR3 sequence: CSVGTGRLDQPQHF. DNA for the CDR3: TGCAGCGTGGGGACAGGGAGGTTGGATCAGCCCCAGCATTTT. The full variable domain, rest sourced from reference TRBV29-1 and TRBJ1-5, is SAVISQKPSRDICQRGTSLTIQCQVDSQVTMMFWYRQQPGQSLTLIATANQGSEATYESGFVIDKFPISRPNLTFSTLTVSNMSPEDSSIYLCSVGTGRLDQPQHFGDGTRLSIL.

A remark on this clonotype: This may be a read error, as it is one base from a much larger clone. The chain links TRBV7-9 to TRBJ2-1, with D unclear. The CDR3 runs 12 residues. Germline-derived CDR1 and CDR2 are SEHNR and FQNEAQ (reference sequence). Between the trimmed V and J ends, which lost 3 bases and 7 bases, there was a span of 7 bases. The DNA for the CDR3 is TGTGCCAGCAGCTTCTGGGAAAATGAGCAGTTCTTC. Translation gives CASSFWENEQFF.

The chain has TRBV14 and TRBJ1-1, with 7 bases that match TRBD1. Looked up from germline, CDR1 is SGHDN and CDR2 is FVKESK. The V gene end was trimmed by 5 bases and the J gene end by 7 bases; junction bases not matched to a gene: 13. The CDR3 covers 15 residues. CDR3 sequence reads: CASSRQGVPSFEAFF. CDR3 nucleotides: TGTGCCAGCAGCAGACAGGGTGTTCCCAGTTTTGAAGCTTTCTTT. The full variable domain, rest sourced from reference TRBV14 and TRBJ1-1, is EAGVTQFPSHSVIEKGQTVTLRCDPISGHDNLYWYRRVMGKEIKFLLHFVKESKQDESGMPNNRFLAERTGGTYSTLKVQPAELEDSGVYFCASSRQGVPSFEAFFGQGTRLTVV.

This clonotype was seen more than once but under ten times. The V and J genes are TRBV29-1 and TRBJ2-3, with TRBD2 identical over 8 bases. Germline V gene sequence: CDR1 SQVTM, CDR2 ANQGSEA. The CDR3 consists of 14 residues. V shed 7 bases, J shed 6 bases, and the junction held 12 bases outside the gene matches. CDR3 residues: CSALPGGLPDTQYF. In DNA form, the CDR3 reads TGCAGCGCCCTACCGGGGGGGCTCCCTGATACGCAGTATTTT.

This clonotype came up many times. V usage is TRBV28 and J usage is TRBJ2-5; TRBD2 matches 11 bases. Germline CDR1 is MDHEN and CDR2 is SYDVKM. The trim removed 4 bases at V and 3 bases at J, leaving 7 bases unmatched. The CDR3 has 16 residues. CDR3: CASSSLTSGIEETQYF. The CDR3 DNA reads TGTGCCAGCAGTTCACTGACTAGCGGGATTGAAGAGACCCAGTACTTC. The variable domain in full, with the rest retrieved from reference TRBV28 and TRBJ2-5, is DVKVTQSSRYLVKRTGEKVFLECVQDMDHENMFWYRQDPGLGLRLIYFSYDVKMKEKGDIPEGYSVSREKKERFSLILESASTNQTSMYLCASSSLTSGIEETQYFGPGTRLLVL.

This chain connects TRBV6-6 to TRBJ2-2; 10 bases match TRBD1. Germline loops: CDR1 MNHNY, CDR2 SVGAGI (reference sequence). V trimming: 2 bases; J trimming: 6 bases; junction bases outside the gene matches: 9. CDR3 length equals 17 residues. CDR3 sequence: CASSYGTGVSASGELFF. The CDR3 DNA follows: TGTGCCAGCAGTTACGGGACAGGGGTCAGCGCCTCCGGGGAGCTGTTTTTT.

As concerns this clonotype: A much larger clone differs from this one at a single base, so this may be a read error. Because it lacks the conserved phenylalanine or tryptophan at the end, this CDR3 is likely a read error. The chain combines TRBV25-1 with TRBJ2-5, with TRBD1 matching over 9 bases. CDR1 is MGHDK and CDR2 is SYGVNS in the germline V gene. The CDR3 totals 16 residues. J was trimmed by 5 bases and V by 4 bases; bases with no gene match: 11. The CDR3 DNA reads TGTGCCAGCAGTGCCCCGGGACAGGGTTTGAGCGAGACCCAGTACTAC. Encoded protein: CASSAPGQGLSETQYY.

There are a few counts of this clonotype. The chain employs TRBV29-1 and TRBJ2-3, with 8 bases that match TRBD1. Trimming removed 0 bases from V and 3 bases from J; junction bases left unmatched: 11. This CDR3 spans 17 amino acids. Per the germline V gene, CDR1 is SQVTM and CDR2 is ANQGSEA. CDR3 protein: CSVEDGSATGETDTQYF. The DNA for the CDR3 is TGCAGCGTTGAAGATGGGTCGGCGACAGGGGAGACAGATACGCAGTATTTT.